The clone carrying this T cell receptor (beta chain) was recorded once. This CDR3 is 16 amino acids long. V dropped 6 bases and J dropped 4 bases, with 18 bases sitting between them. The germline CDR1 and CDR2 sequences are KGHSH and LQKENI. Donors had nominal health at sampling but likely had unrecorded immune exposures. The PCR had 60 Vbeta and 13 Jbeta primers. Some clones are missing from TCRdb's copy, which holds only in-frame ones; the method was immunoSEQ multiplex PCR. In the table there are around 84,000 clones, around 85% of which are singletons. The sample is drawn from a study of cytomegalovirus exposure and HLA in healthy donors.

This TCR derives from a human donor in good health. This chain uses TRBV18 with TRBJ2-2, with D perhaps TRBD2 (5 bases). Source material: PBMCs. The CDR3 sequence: CASSRAWERSTGELFF. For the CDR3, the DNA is TGTGCCAGCTCCCGTGCTTGGGAGCGGAGCACCGGGGAGCTGTTTTTT. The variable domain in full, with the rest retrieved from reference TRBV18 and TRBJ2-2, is NAGVMQNPRHLVRRRGQEARLRCSPMKGHSHVYWYRQLPEEGLKFMVYLQKENIIDESGMPKERFSAEFPKEGPSILRIQQVVRGDSAAYFCASSRAWERSTGELFFGEGSRLTVL.